Listed here are 2 T cell receptor beta chains from one sample, sequenced in a study of molecular identifiers for immune sequencing clone quantification. From the PCR reads, TCRdb called clonotypes with MiXCR, one entry per CDR3 protein. The sample lists some 93,000 distinct CDR3 sequences, 21% occurring once. The sample comprised naive CD8+ T cells from blood, with Jurkat cell RNA spiked in. Subset indicated: FACS-sorted CD8+CD4-CCR7+CD45RA+ naive T cells. The source of these receptors is a human donor in good health. Some libraries in this study had Jurkat cell RNA spiked in.

This clonotype was observed a handful of times. This sequence may be a read error, since a much larger clone differs from it by one base. This rearrangement joins TRBV5-1 to TRBJ2-1; TRBD2 might be the D (5 bases). Germline assignment: CDR1 SGHRS and CDR2 YFSETQ. The V gene lost 7 bases and the J gene lost 2 bases, with 16 bases spanning the gap. This CDR3 contains 15 residues. CDR3 in DNA: TGCGCCAGCGGCCCCCTAGCTGGAGCCTACAATGAGCAGTTCTTC. It specifies CASGPLAGAYNEQFF.

This clonotype was detected ten times or more. The chain joins TRBV20-1 to TRBJ2-7, with 13 positions matching TRBD2. This CDR3 region has 15 residues. The germline V gene has CDR1 DFQATT and CDR2 SNEGSKA (reference sequence). V lost 0 bases, J lost 5 bases, and 4 bases stayed unmatched. The CDR3 is CSARETTSGRNEQYF. As DNA, the CDR3 is TGCAGTGCTAGAGAGACGACTAGCGGGAGGAACGAGCAGTACTTC.